A single sample gave rise to the 8 T cell receptor beta chains below, sequenced in a study of blood T cell repertoires in COVID-19. The data were produced by immunoSEQ multiplex PCR, yet TCRdb's version contains in-frame clones alone and is incomplete. This sample yields about 180,000 clones, of which 90% are seen a single time; approximately 0.5% belongs to the top ten. The source material was peripheral blood. The receptors here all came from a man aged 45 to 65 with acute or convalescent COVID-19.

The V call is TRBV3-1 (or the pseudogene TRBV3-2), the J call TRBJ2-5; 10 bases fit TRBD2. Trimming at V came to 0 bases and at J to 6 bases, leaving 10 bases not matched to a gene. Germline V gene lookup returns CDR1 LGHDT and CDR2 YNNKEL (reference sequence). The length of the CDR3 is 17 residues. The CDR3 DNA reads TGTGCCAGCAGCCAAGAAGGGCTAGCGGGAGTAGGGAAGACCCAGTACTTC. This translates into CASSQEGLAGVGKTQYF.

The V gene is TRBV7-2, the J gene TRBJ2-1; D gene uncertain. V was shortened by 5 bases and J by 4 bases, with 12 bases between the two germline ends. CDR1 is SGHTA, CDR2 FQGNSA, per germline. This CDR3 contains 14 residues. CDR3 nucleotides: TGTGCCAGCAGCCTTACAAGAGGTTACAATGAGCAGTTCTTC. Protein: CASSLTRGYNEQFF.

The chain joins TRBV4-2 to TRBJ2-1, with TRBD1 as a possible D gene (5 bases). The CDR3 spans 13 residues. Germline CDR1 reads LGHNA; CDR2 reads YNFKEQ. The V gene lost 0 bases and the J gene lost 7 bases, with 7 bases spanning the gap. CDR3 DNA sequence: TGTGCCAGCAGCCAAGATCCAGGGAATGAGCAGTTCTTC. It encodes CASSQDPGNEQFF.

The genes are TRBV30 and TRBJ2-7, with 15 positions matching TRBD2. This CDR3 is built from 17 residues. Trimming removed 0 bases from V and 5 bases from J; junction bases left unmatched: 8. In germline, CDR1 is GTSNPN, CDR2 SVGIG (reference sequence). The CDR3, as DNA: TGTGCCTGGAGTGTATCGTGGACTAGCGGGAGGGCCAACGAGCAGTACTTC. Protein product: CAWSVSWTSGRANEQYF.

This clone appeared a single time. The J gene is TRBJ2-1, the V gene TRBV28; 12 bases fit TRBD2. The CDR3 contains 18 residues. Losses at the gene ends were 4 bases for V and 5 bases for J; bases not matched to a gene: 12. Germline CDR1 and CDR2: MDHEN and SYDVKM. CDR3 region: CASSWLASGRAEDNEQFF. The CDR3 DNA is TGTGCCAGCAGTTGGTTGGCTAGCGGGAGGGCCGAGGACAATGAGCAGTTCTTC.

The V and J genes are TRBV6-2 or TRBV6-3 and TRBJ1-5, with 7 nucleotides matching TRBD1. The CDR3 loop spans 13 amino acids. Germline CDR1 and CDR2: MNHEY and SVGEGT. With V trimmed by 6 bases and J by 3 bases, 2 bases remained unmatched. The CDR3 DNA follows: TGTGCCAGCAGCGGGACAGTCAATCAGCCCCAGCATTTT. Protein sequence: CASSGTVNQPQHF.

The chain employs TRBV7-3 and TRBJ2-1, with unresolved D. Germline V CDR1 and CDR2: SGHTA, FQGTGA. Between the trimmed V and J ends, which lost 4 bases and 4 bases, there was a span of 5 bases. The CDR3 sequence is 12 residues long. The CDR3 DNA sequence: TGTGCCAGCAGCTCCGGTTACAATGAGCAGTTCTTC. It translates to CASSSGYNEQFF.

This rearrangement joins TRBV7-6 to TRBJ2-1, with 7 positions matching TRBD2. The CDR3 sequence is 16 residues long. Trimming cost V 5 bases and J 1 base; bases outside gene matches: 8. CDR1 SGHVS and CDR2 FNYEAQ come from the germline V gene. The CDR3 DNA reads as TGTGCCAGCAGCAACCCTTTGGGGGGGTCCTACAATGAGCAGTTCTTC. Amino acids: CASSNPLGGSYNEQFF.